This TCR beta chain was identified during a study of cytomegalovirus exposure and HLA in healthy donors. Study-level findings and limits: 164 TCR beta chains were listed as cytomegalovirus-associated. TCR beta sequences numbering around 15,000 were associated with HLA alleles at 0.05 false discovery rate in a later analysis. It has been reported that TCR beta sequences accurately predicted the HLA-A and HLA-B alleles of most subjects. Later, an analysis found that common viral pathogens appeared to be linked with several of the most significant clusters.

This clone was seen just once. Its antigen is unknown. The PCR was carried out with 60 Vbeta primers and 13 Jbeta primers. TCRdb's table, derived via immunoSEQ multiplex PCR, lists solely in-frame clones and lacks some. The sample records around 160,000 clones, 75% being singletons. Germline values: CDR1 GTSNPN, CDR2 SVGIG (reference sequence). The CDR3 has 13 amino acids. V lost 5 bases to trimming and J lost 0 bases; unmatched junction nucleotides: 1. The source is a woman aged 40 to 49 in good health and CMV-seropositive. Sequenced material: PBMCs. The V and J genes are TRBV30 and TRBJ1-1; 9 bases fit TRBD1. The CDR3 DNA reads as TGTGCCTGGGACAGGGGGATGAACACTGAAGCTTTCTTT. Its protein product is CAWDRGMNTEAFF.